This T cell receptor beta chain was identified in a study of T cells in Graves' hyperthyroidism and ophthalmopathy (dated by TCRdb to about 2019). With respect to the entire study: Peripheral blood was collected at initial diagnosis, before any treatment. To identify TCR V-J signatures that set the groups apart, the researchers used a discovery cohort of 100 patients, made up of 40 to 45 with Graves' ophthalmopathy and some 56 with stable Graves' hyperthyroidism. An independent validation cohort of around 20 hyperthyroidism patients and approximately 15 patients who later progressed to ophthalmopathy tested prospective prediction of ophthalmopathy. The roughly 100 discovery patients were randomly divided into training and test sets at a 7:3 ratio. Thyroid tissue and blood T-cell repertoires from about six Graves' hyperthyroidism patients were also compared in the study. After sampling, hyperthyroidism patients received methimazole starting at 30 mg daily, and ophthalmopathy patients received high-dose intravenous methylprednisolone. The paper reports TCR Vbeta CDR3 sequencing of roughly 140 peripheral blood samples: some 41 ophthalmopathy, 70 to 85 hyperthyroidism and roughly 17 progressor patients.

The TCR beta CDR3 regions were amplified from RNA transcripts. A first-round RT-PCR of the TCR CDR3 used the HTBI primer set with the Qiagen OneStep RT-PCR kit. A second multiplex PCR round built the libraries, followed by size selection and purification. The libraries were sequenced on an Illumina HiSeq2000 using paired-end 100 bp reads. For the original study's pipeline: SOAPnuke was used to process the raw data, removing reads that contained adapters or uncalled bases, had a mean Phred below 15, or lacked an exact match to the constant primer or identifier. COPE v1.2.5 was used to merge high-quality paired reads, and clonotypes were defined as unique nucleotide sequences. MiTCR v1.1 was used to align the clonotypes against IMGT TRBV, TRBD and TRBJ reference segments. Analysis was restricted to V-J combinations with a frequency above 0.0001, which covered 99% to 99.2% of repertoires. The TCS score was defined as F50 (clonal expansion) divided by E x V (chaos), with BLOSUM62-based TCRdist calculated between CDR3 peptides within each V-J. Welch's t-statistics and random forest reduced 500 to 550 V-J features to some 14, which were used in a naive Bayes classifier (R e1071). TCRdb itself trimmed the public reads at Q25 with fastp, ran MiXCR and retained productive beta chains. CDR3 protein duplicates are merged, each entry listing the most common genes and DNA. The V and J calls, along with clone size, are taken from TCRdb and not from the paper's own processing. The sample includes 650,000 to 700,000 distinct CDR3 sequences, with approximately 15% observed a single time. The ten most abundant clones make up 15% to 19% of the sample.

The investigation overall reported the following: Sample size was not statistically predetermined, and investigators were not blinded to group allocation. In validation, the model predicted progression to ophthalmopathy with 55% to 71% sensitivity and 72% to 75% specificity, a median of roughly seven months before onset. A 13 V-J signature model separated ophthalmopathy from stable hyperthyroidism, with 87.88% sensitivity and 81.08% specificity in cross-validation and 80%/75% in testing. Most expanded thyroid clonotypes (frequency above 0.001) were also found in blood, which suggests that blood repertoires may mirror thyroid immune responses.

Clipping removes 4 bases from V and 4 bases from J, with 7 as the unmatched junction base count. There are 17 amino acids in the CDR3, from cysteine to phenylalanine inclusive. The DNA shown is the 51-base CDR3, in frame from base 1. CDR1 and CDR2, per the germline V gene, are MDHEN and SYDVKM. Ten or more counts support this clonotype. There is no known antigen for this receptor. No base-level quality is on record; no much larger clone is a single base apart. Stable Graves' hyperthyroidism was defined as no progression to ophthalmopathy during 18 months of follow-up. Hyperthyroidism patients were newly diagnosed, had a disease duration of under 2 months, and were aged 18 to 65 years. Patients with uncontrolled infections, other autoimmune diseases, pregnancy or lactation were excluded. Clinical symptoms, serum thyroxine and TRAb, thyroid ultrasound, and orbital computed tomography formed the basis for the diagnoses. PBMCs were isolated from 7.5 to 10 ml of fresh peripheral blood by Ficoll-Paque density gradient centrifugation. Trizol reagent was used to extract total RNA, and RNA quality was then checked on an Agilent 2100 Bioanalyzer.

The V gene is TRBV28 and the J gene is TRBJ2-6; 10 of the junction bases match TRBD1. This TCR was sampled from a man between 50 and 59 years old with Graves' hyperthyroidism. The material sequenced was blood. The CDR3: CASSSRQGANGANVLTF. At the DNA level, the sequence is TGTGCCAGCAGTTCTCGACAGGGGGCAAACGGGGCCAACGTCCTGACTTTC.